The entry below describes one TCR beta chain. Its antigen is currently unknown. Running of the v3.0 immunoSEQ assay took place at survey level. Profiled with immunoSEQ multiplex PCR; TCRdb holds only in-frame clones, not every one. The table shows 20,000 to 25,000 clones, with around 81% occurring only once. The record originates from a study of long-term antiretroviral therapy in people with HIV. The germline CDR1 and CDR2 sequences are SGHTA and FQGNSA. This CDR3 is built from 13 residues. The V segment lost 5 bases and the J segment 4 bases; nucleotides outside the gene matches: 1. Study findings and constraints: No data on ART adherence, viral resistance or therapy changes. Diversity remained lower than transplant donor controls, even though it increased after ART.

The chain couples TRBV7-2 to TRBJ2-5, with TRBD1 identical over 10 bases. The specimen was unsorted PBMCs, collected 1.5 years after starting antiretroviral therapy. This receptor was taken from a man in his thirties or forties with HIV. The DNA of the CDR3 is TGTGCCAGCAGCCGGACAGGGGGAGAGACCCAGTACTTC. Residues: CASSRTGGETQYF.